Following are 16 T cell receptor beta chains from one sample sequenced in a study of CD8+ T cells in alopecia areata. RNA extraction was followed by reverse transcription into cDNA, which acted as the sequencing template. Sequencing used immunoSEQ multiplex PCR; TCRdb keeps in-frame clones, though not all of them. The profile covers roughly 75,000 clones, with roughly 57% appearing a single time and roughly a sixth taken by the ten largest. This specimen was CD8+ T cells sorted from blood, taken at week 0. The receptors originated from a human donor with alopecia areata.

This chain connects TRBV7-2 to TRBJ2-5, with 9 positions matching TRBD1. CDR3 length equals 16 residues. Germline-derived CDR1 and CDR2 are SGHTA and FQGNSA. V shed 4 bases and J 4 bases; nucleotides not matched to a gene: 10. CDR3 bases: TGTGCCAGCAGCTCCGTGCGGGGACAGGGTGTAGAGACCCAGTACTTC. It is translated as CASSSVRGQGVETQYF.

Only a few counts were recorded for this clone. V usage is TRBV7-2 and J usage is TRBJ2-3, with 8 positions matching TRBD1. CDR1 SGHTA and CDR2 FQGNSA come from the germline V gene. The trim removed 3 bases at V and 4 bases at J, leaving 6 bases unmatched. CDR3 length equals 15 residues. The CDR3 DNA follows: TGTGCCAGCAGCTTGGAGGACAGGGAAGCAGATACGCAGTATTTT. This translates into CASSLEDREADTQYF.

The rearrangement joins TRBV4-1 to TRBJ2-3, with D perhaps given as TRBD1 or TRBD2 (5 bases each). Between the trimmed V and J ends, which lost 2 bases and 5 bases, there was a span of 8 bases. The CDR3 covers 13 residues. Germline CDR1 MGHRA, CDR2 YSYEKL. CDR3 region: CASSQRGVDTQYF. CDR3 nucleotide sequence: TGCGCCAGCAGCCAACGAGGGGTAGATACGCAGTATTTT.

This clone was observed a handful of times. The chain is built from TRBV29-1 and TRBJ2-7; the match to TRBD1 covers 7 bases. The junction had 7 bases not matched to a gene; V was cut back by 0 bases and J by 2 bases. The CDR3 is 15 amino acids. The germline gives CDR1 SQVTM, CDR2 ANQGSEA. Written as DNA, the CDR3 is TGCAGCGTTGAAGATCGGGACAGTATCCCCTACGAGCAGTACTTC. As protein: CSVEDRDSIPYEQYF.

The CDR3 is CASSIGRQETQYF. The CDR3 DNA reads TGTGCCAGTAGTATAGGTCGGCAAGAGACCCAGTACTTC. This chain links TRBV19 with TRBJ2-5; D not certain. The CDR3 loop spans 13 amino acids. Germline CDR1 LNHDA, CDR2 SQIVND (reference sequence). Trimming took off 1 base at V and 2 bases at J, with 5 bases between the two ends.

The sample holds a few counts of this clone. The chain combines TRBV29-1 with TRBJ1-1; tentative D call: TRBD1 (5 bases). The ends were cut back, 3 bases at V and 3 bases at J, with 14 bases in the middle. This CDR3 is 14 amino acids long. Per the germline V gene, CDR1 is SQVTM and CDR2 is ANQGSEA. The CDR3 sequence: CSVDGAGDYTEAFF. As DNA, the CDR3 is TGCAGCGTTGACGGGGCGGGGGATTACACTGAAGCTTTCTTT.

J is TRBJ2-1 and V is TRBV28, with 9 bases that match TRBD2. The germline V gene encodes CDR1 MDHEN and CDR2 SYDVKM. J gave up 3 bases and V 4 bases, and 7 bases lay outside the gene matches. CDR3 length equals 16 residues. Here the CDR3 reads CASSSVAGVNYNEQFF. The CDR3 DNA is TGTGCCAGCAGTTCCGTAGCGGGAGTGAACTACAATGAGCAGTTCTTC.

The gene calls are TRBV9 and TRBJ2-6; D remains unclear. The CDR3 totals 16 residues. The ends were cut back, 1 base at V and 0 bases at J, with 8 bases in the middle. CDR1 SGDLS and CDR2 YYNGEE come from the germline V gene. CDR3 bases: TGTGCCAGCAGCGTATTTAGGTTCTCTGGGGCCAACGTCCTGACTTTC. It translates to CASSVFRFSGANVLTF.

This chain connects TRBV7-9 to TRBJ2-1, with 8 bases fitting TRBD2. V gave up 6 bases and J gave up 4 bases; unmatched junction bases: 8. The CDR3 spans 15 residues. In germline, CDR1 is SEHNR, CDR2 FQNEAQ (reference sequence). Here the CDR3 DNA reads TGTGCCAGCAGATCCGGGACTAGACCTTACAATGAGCAGTTCTTC. Protein sequence: CASRSGTRPYNEQFF.

This sequence joins TRBV20-1 and TRBJ2-5, with D perhaps TRBD1 or TRBD2 (5 bases each). The V end was cut by 0 bases, the J end by 9 bases, with 8 bases between. CDR1 is DFQATT, CDR2 SNEGSKA, per germline (reference sequence). The CDR3 is made up of 11 amino acids. The CDR3, as DNA: TGCAGTGCTAGAGATATGGGGGCCCAGTACTTC. Its translation: CSARDMGAQYF.

The V gene is TRBV4-3, the J gene TRBJ2-7; D ambiguous. CDR1 and CDR2 (germline): LGHNA, YSLEER. This CDR3 comprises 14 residues. Trimming pared 0 bases from V and 3 bases from J, leaving 9 bases between. This CDR3 is CASSQDRFSYEQYF. The DNA of the CDR3 is TGCGCCAGCAGCCAAGACCGCTTCAGCTACGAGCAGTACTTC.

This clone was seen only a few times. The rearrangement links TRBV29-1 to TRBJ2-5; 9 bases are a match to TRBD2. The length of the CDR3 is 14 residues. Losses at the gene ends were 4 bases for V and 5 bases for J; bases not matched to a gene: 8. Germline values: CDR1 SQVTM, CDR2 ANQGSEA. The CDR3 protein is CSVVRLAEGETQYF. The DNA of the CDR3 is TGCAGCGTTGTCCGACTAGCGGAGGGGGAGACCCAGTACTTC.

This chain connects TRBV27 to TRBJ2-6; D is uncertain. With 2 bases removed from V and 1 base from J, the gap between germline ends came to 6 bases. Per germline, CDR1 MNHEY and CDR2 SMNVEV (reference sequence). This CDR3 has 15 amino acids. CDR3 region: CASSLRPSGANVLTF. The CDR3 nucleotides are TGTGCCAGCAGTTTACGGCCTTCTGGGGCCAACGTCCTGACTTTC.

This clone appeared a few times. The CDR3 DNA reads TGTGCCAGTAGTAACCCCCTAGCGGGAGTCCACAATGAGCAGTTCTTC. It encodes CASSNPLAGVHNEQFF. The chain is built from TRBV19 and TRBJ2-1, with 10 nucleotides matching TRBD2. This CDR3 has 16 residues. The V gene's germline CDR1 is LNHDA and CDR2 SQIVND (reference sequence). With V trimmed by 4 bases and J by 5 bases, 8 bases remained unmatched.

The CDR3 is CASSFGTRAYEQYF. The CDR3 DNA sequence: TGTGCCAGCAGCTTCGGGACTAGGGCCTACGAGCAGTACTTC. The chain couples TRBV7-2 to TRBJ2-7; 8 bases are a match to TRBD2. V gave up 3 bases and J gave up 2 bases; unmatched junction bases: 3. CDR1 is SGHTA and CDR2 is FQGNSA in the germline V gene. The CDR3 is 14 residues long.

This clone was seen a handful of times. Other DNA sequences from this sample encode an identical CDR3 as well. The gene calls are TRBV13 and TRBJ2-3; perhaps TRBD1 as D (6 bases). V was cut by 1 base and J by 2 bases, with 7 bases left in between. The CDR3 contains 14 residues. The V gene's germline CDR1 is PRHDT and CDR2 FYEKMQ (reference sequence). CDR3 protein: CASSLEGVTDTQYF. The DNA for the CDR3 is TGTGCCAGCAGCTTAGAGGGGGTCACAGATACGCAGTATTTT.